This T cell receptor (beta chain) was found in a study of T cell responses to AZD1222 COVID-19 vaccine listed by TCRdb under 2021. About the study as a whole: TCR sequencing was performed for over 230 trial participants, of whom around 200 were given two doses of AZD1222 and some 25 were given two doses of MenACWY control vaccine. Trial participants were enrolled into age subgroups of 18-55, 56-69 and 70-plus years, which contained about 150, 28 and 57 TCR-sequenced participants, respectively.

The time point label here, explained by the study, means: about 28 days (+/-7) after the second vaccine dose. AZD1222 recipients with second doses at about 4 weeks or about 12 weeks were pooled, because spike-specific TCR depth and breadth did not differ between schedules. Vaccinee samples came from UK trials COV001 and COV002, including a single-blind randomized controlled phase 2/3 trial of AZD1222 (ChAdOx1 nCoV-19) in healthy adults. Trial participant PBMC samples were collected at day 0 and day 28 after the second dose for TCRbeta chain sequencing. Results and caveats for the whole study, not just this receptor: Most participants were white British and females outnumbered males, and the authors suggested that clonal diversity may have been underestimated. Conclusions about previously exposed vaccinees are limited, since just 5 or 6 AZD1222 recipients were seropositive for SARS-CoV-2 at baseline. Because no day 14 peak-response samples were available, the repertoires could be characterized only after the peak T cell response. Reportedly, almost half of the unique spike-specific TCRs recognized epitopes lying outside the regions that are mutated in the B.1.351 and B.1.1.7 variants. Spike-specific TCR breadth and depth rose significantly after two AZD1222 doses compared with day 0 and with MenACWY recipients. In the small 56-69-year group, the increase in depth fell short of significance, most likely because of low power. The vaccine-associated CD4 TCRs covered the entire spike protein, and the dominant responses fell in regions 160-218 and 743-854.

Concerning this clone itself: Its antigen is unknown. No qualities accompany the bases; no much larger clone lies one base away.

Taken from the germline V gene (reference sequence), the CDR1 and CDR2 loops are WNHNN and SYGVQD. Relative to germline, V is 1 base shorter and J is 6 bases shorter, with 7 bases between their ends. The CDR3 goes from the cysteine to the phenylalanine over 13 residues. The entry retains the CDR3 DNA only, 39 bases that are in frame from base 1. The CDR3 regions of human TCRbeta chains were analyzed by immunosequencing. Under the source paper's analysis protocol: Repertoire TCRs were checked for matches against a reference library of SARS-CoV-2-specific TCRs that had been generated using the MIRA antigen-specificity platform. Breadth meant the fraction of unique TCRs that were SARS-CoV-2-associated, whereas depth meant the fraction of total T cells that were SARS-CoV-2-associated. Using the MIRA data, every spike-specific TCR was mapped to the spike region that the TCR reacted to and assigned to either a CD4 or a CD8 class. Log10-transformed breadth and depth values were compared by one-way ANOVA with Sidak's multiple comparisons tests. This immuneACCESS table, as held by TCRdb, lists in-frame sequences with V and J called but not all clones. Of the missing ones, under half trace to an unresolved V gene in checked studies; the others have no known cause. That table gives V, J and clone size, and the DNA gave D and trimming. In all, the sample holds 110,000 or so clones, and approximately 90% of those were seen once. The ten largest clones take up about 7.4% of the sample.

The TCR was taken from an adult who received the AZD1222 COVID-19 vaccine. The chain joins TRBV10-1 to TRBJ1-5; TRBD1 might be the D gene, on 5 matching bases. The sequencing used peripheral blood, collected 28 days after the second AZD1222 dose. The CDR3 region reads CASSEWRGQPQHF. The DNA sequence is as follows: TGCGCCAGCAGTGAGTGGAGGGGTCAGCCCCAGCATTTT.